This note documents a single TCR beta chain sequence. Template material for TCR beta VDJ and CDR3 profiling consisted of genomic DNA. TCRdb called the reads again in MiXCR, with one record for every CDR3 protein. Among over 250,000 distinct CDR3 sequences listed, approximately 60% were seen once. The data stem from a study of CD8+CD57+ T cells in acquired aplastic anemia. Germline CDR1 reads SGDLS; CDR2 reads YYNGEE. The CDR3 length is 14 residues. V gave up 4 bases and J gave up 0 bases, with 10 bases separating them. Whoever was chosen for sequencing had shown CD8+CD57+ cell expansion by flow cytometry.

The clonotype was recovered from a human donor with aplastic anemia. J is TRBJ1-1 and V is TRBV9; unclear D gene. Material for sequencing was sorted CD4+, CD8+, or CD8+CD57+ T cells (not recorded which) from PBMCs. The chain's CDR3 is CASSPRHVNTEAFF. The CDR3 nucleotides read TGTGCCAGCAGCCCTCGACACGTGAACACTGAAGCTTTCTTT.